The 2 T cell receptor beta chains given below trace back to one sample, sequenced in a study of CD8 T cells in Susac syndrome. Random hexamers were used to reverse transcribe an amount of about 0.45 to 1 ug RNA. MiXCR, run by TCRdb on the immunoSEQ multiplex PCR reads, gives a single entry per CDR3 protein. This table holds approximately 190,000 distinct CDR3 sequences, approximately 96% found once. The specimen sequenced was CD4+ T cells from PBMCs. The receptors were gathered from a human donor with Susac syndrome.

The rearrangement links TRBV4-3 to TRBJ2-7; 8 bases agree with TRBD2. Germline V gene lookup returns CDR1 LGHNA and CDR2 YSLEER. V shed 4 bases and J 3 bases; nucleotides not matched to a gene: 8. This CDR3 region has 15 residues. CDR3 DNA: TGCGCCAGCAGCCCAAGCGGGGGACGGGGCTACGAGCAGTACTTC. Translated, it gives CASSPSGGRGYEQYF.

The chain is built from TRBV4-3 and TRBJ2-7; a possible D gene is TRBD1 (7 bases). CDR1 is LGHNA and CDR2 is YSLEER in the germline V gene. The CDR3 sequence is 15 residues long. V shed 5 bases and J shed 3 bases, with 17 bases lying between them. This CDR3 reads CASSLDGGTVYEQYF. The DNA of the CDR3 is TGCGCCAGCAGCTTAGACGGAGGGACAGTCTACGAGCAGTACTTC.